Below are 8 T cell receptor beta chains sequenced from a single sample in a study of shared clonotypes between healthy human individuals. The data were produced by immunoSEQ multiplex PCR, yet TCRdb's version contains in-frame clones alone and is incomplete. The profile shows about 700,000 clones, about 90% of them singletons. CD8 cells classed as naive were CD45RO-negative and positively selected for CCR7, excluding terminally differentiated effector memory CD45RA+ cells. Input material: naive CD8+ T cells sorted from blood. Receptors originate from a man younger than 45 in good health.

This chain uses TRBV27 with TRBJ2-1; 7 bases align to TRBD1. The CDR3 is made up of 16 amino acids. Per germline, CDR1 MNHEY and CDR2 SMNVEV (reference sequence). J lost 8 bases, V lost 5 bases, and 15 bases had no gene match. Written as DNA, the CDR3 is TGTGCCAGCAGTACATCGACAGGGCCGGTTCTATATGAGCAGTTCTTC. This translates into CASSTSTGPVLYEQFF.

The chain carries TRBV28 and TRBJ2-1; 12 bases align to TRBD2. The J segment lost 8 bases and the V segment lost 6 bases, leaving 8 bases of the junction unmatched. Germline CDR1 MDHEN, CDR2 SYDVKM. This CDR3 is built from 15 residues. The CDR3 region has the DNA TGTGCCAGCAGCCCGACTAGCGGGAGTTGGTATGAGCAGTTCTTC. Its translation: CASSPTSGSWYEQFF.

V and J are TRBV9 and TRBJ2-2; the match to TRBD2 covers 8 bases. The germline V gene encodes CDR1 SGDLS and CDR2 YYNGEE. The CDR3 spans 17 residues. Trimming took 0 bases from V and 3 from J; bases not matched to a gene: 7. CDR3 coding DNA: TGTGCCAGCAGCGTAGAAGGAGCGGGAGCTCACACCGGGGAGCTGTTTTTT. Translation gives CASSVEGAGAHTGELFF.

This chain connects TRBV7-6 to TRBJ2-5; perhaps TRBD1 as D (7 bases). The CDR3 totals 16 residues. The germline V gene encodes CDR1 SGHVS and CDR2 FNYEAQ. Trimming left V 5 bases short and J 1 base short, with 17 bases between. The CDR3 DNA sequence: TGTGCCAGCAGCCGCCGGCGGGGACAGACCCAAGAGACCCAGTACTTC. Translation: CASSRRRGQTQETQYF.

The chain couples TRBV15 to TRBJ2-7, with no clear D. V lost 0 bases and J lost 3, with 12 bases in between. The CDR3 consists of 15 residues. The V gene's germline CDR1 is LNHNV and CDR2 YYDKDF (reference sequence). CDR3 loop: CATSRDGNYDYEQYF. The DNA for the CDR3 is TGTGCCACCAGCAGAGATGGAAACTATGACTACGAGCAGTACTTC.

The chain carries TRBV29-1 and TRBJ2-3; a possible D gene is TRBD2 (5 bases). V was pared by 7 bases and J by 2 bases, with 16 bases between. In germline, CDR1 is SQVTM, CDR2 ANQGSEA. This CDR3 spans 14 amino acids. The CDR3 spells CSGTGVSSTDTQYF. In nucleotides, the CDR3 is TGCAGCGGCACCGGGGTATCCTCCACAGATACGCAGTATTTT.

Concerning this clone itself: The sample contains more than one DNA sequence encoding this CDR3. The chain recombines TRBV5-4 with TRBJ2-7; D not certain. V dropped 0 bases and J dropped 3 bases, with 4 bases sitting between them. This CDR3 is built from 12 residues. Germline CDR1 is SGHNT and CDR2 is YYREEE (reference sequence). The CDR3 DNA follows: TGTGCCAGCAGCTTGGGGGTCTACGAGCAGTACTTC. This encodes CASSLGVYEQYF.

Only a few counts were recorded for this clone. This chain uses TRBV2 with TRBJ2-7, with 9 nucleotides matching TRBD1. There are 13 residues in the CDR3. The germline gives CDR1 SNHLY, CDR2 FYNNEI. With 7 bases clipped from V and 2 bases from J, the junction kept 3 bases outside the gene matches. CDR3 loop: CASTGTGPYEQYF. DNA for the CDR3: TGTGCCAGCACCGGGACAGGGCCCTACGAGCAGTACTTC.